This T cell receptor (beta chain) was sequenced during a study of CD8 T cells in Susac syndrome. For the study at large: Among the Susac syndrome patients who underwent sequencing, about 6 had clinically active disease, while eight of them were in remission. Study outcomes and limitations: It was acknowledged by the study that relatively few individuals were included in its TCR sequencing and HLA analysis.

Notes on this clonotype: The antigen is unknown.

This CDR3 region has 16 residues. The germline V gene has CDR1 MGHRA and CDR2 YSYEKL. The V gene lost 0 bases and the J gene lost 1 base, with 12 bases spanning the gap. When the RNA was reverse transcribed, random hexamers were used with an input of roughly 0.5 to 1 ug. An immunoSEQ multiplex PCR amplified TCR beta CDR3 over 54 Vbeta and 13 Jbeta. TCRdb reanalysed the immunoSEQ multiplex PCR reads using MiXCR and keeps one entry per CDR3 protein. The table records around 190,000 distinct CDR3 sequences, roughly 92% of them present only once. Blood CD8+ and CD4+ T cells underwent high-throughput TCR beta sequencing.

The chain recombines TRBV4-1 with TRBJ2-5, with a weak D call TRBD1 (7 bases). Sequenced: CD4+ T cells from PBMCs. The sequence was collected from a human donor with Susac syndrome. CDR3 DNA: TGCGCCAGCAGCCAAGATGACAGGGACTTCCAAGAGACCCAGTACTTC. Its protein is CASSQDDRDFQETQYF.